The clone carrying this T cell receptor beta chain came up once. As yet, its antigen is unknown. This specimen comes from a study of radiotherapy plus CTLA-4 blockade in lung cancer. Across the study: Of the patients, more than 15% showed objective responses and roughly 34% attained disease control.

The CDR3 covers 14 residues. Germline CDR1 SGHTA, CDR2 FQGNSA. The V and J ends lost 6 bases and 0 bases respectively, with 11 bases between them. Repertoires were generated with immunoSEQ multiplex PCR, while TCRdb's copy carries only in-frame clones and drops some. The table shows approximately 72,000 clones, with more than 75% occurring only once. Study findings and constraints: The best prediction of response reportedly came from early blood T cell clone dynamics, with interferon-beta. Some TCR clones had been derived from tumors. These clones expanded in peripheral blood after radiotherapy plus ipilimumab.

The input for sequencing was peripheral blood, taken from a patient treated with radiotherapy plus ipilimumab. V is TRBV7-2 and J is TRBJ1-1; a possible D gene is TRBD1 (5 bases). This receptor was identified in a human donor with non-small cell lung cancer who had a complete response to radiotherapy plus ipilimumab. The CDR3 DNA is TGTGCCAGCAGAAAAACAGGATTGAACACTGAAGCTTTCTTT. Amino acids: CASRKTGLNTEAFF.